The clone carrying this TCR beta chain was found once. The data originate from a study of T cell changes during pregnancy in multiple sclerosis. The CDR3 sequence is 15 residues long. The germline V gene has CDR1 MGHRA and CDR2 YSYEKL. V dropped 0 bases and J dropped 3 bases, with 12 bases sitting between them. Assay used: immunoSEQ multiplex PCR; TCRdb lists only in-frame clones, some missing. Counted here are about 44,000 clones, 85% to 95% occurring once; the ten biggest clones make up approximately 1.2%. The rearrangement joins TRBV4-1 to TRBJ2-7; D is undetermined. This receptor was taken from a female donor with multiple sclerosis, enrolled in a pregnancy study. Sequencing was carried out using peripheral blood. The CDR3 loop is CASSQEVQIYYEQYF. The DNA for the CDR3 is TGCGCCAGCAGCCAAGAGGTACAGATTTACTACGAGCAGTACTTC.